Below, 20 T cell receptor beta chains from the same sample are listed, as sequenced in a study of cytotoxic CD8 clonotypes in ibrutinib-treated CLL. Profiling relied on immunoSEQ multiplex PCR, and the TCRdb table lists in-frame clones only, not all of them. The table has approximately 340,000 clones, 67% seen once. Material: PBMCs, obtained after 36 months of ibrutinib treatment. Source of these receptors: a human donor with chronic lymphocytic leukemia.

This clone was detected only a few times. The chain recombines TRBV9 with TRBJ2-7; 14 nucleotides line up with TRBD2. Germline V CDR1 and CDR2: SGDLS, YYNGEE. The CDR3 is 14 residues long. With V trimmed by 4 bases and J by 6 bases, 3 bases remained unmatched. The CDR3 is CASSFGTSGSEQYF. The CDR3 region has the DNA TGTGCCAGCAGCTTTGGGACTAGCGGGAGCGAGCAGTACTTC.

CDR3 nucleotides: TGCAGCGTTGAAGGCAGGGCTGGTCAGCCCCAGCATTTT. Translated, it gives CSVEGRAGQPQHF. This chain joins TRBV29-1 and TRBJ1-5; D may be TRBD1 (5 bases). Per the germline V gene, CDR1 is SQVTM and CDR2 is ANQGSEA. Trimming stripped 1 base from V and 6 bases from J, with 10 bases between. There are 13 residues in the CDR3.

J is TRBJ2-7 and V is TRBV5-6; 10 bases are a match to TRBD2. The V segment lost 4 bases and the J segment 5 bases; nucleotides outside the gene matches: 9. CDR3 size: 15 residues. Germline lookup yields CDR1 SGHDT and CDR2 YYEEEE. Here the CDR3 reads CASSHISGGTHEQYF. The CDR3 DNA reads as TGTGCCAGCAGCCATATTAGCGGGGGGACTCACGAGCAGTACTTC.

A few counts support this clone. This chain links TRBV5-8 with TRBJ2-7, with a possible D match to TRBD2 (5 bases). CDR1 and CDR2 from the germline V gene are SGHTS and YDEGEE. CDR3 length equals 16 residues. V was pared by 3 bases and J by 0 bases, with 16 bases between. This CDR3 reads CASSSVEGRSSYEQYF. The DNA for the CDR3 is TGTGCCAGCAGCTCTGTAGAGGGCCGGAGCTCCTACGAGCAGTACTTC.

V is TRBV14 and J is TRBJ2-7, with D possibly being TRBD1 (5 bases). This CDR3 is built from 13 residues. Trimming removed 4 bases at V and 6 bases at J, with 13 bases between. In germline, CDR1 is SGHDN, CDR2 FVKESK. As DNA, the CDR3 is TGTGCCAGCAGCCGGCCAGGGTTAATCGAGCAGTACTTC. As protein: CASSRPGLIEQYF.

The CDR3 spells CASTTKVDRGDQPQHF. DNA for the CDR3: TGTGCCAGCACTACTAAGGTGGACAGGGGTGATCAGCCCCAGCATTTT. The gene calls are TRBV28 and TRBJ1-5; TRBD1 agrees at 9 bases. V was pared by 7 bases and J by 5 bases, with 12 bases of the junction left unmatched. The CDR3 runs to 16 residues. CDR1 MDHEN and CDR2 SYDVKM come from the germline V gene.

This chain connects TRBV5-1 to TRBJ2-7; TRBD2 matches at 13 bases. The V gene's germline CDR1 is SGHRS and CDR2 YFSETQ. There are 16 residues in the CDR3. The V gene end was trimmed by 4 bases and the J gene end by 6 bases; junction bases not matched to a gene: 10. The DNA of the CDR3 is TGCGCCAGCAGCCCGGGACTAGCGGGATTCCTTGGCGAGCAGTACTTC. This codes for CASSPGLAGFLGEQYF.

The CDR3 DNA follows: TGTGCCAGTCGTGTGTTCCCCCGGACCTACAATGAGCAGTTCTTC. Amino acid sequence: CASRVFPRTYNEQFF. V and J are TRBV11-2 and TRBJ2-1; D is undetermined. Germline V gene lookup returns CDR1 SGHAT and CDR2 FQNNGV. The ends were cut back, 9 bases at V and 2 bases at J, with 17 bases in the middle. This CDR3 region has 15 residues.

V gene TRBV7-2 combines with J gene TRBJ2-2, with D hard to call. There are 16 residues in the CDR3. Between the trimmed V and J ends, which lost 0 bases and 6 bases, there was a span of 14 bases. Germline CDR1 SGHTA, CDR2 FQGNSA. Written as DNA, the CDR3 is TGTGCCAGCAGCTTAGCCCCGGGCCCTTATTCCGGGGAGCTGTTTTTT. It yields the protein CASSLAPGPYSGELFF. The variable domain in full, completed from reference TRBV7-2 and TRBJ2-2, reads GAGVSQSPSNKVTEKGKDVELRCDPISGHTALYWYRQSLGQGLEFLIYFQGNSAPDKSGLPSDRFSAERTGGSVSTLTIQRTQQEDSAVYLCASSLAPGPYSGELFFGEGSRLTVL.

V gene TRBV5-1 combines with J gene TRBJ2-1, with TRBD1 matching over 8 bases. The CDR3 consists of 13 residues. V shed 3 bases, J shed 7 bases, and the junction held 3 bases outside the gene matches. Per germline, CDR1 SGHRS and CDR2 YFSETQ. For the CDR3, the DNA is TGCGCCAGCAGCTCCTACAGGGGGAATGAGCAGTTCTTC. It specifies CASSSYRGNEQFF.

This sequence joins TRBV25-1 and TRBJ2-7; 12 positions agree with TRBD2. V shed 6 bases, J shed 12 bases, and the junction held 6 bases outside the gene matches. This CDR3 contains 12 residues. Germline V CDR1 and CDR2: MGHDK, SYGVNS. CDR3 sequence: CASRGLAGTTYF. In nucleotides, the CDR3 is TGTGCCAGCAGAGGACTAGCGGGAACAACGTACTTC.

V usage is TRBV30 and J usage is TRBJ1-5; D possibly corresponds to TRBD1 (6 bases). The length of the CDR3 is 14 residues. Trimming stripped 3 bases from V and 6 bases from J, with 15 bases between. Germline values: CDR1 GTSNPN, CDR2 SVGIG (reference sequence). The CDR3: CAWREEQGGQPQHF. The CDR3 region has the DNA TGTGCCTGGAGAGAGGAACAGGGCGGTCAGCCCCAGCATTTT.

This chain connects TRBV4-1 to TRBJ2-5; no clear D. In germline, CDR1 is MGHRA, CDR2 YSYEKL. CDR3 size: 14 residues. The V end lost 1 base, the J end lost 5 bases, and 11 bases lay between the germline ends. The DNA for the CDR3 is TGCGCCAGCAGCCAAGTTCTAGGGTACGAGACCCAGTACTTC. As protein: CASSQVLGYETQYF.

The chain is built from TRBV5-5 and TRBJ2-7; no clear D gene. Trimming shortened V by 1 base and J by 3 bases, and 5 bases separated the two germline ends. The germline CDR1 and CDR2 sequences are SGHKS and YYEKEE (reference sequence). The CDR3 is 12 residues long. The CDR3 protein is CASSLYLYEQYF. In DNA form, the CDR3 reads TGTGCCAGCAGCTTGTATCTCTACGAGCAGTACTTC.

This chain connects TRBV5-1 to TRBJ2-7, with D tentatively TRBD2 (6 bases). Trimming removed 2 bases at V and 6 bases at J, with 15 bases between. The CDR3 covers 14 residues. Germline values: CDR1 SGHRS, CDR2 YFSETQ. The CDR3 is CASSFGPAGSEQYF. Written as DNA, the CDR3 is TGCGCCAGCAGCTTCGGACCCGCGGGGTCCGAGCAGTACTTC.

The chain couples TRBV7-6 to TRBJ2-7; 8 bases align to TRBD2. Per the germline V gene, CDR1 is SGHVS and CDR2 is FNYEAQ. With V trimmed by 3 bases and J by 3 bases, 4 bases remained unmatched. This CDR3 comprises 14 residues. CDR3 bases: TGTGCCAGCAGCTTGGCGGGGGGCCGCTACGAGCAGTACTTC. Translating it yields CASSLAGGRYEQYF.

CDR3 residues: CASSRTTSGYNEQFF. CDR3 DNA: TGTGCCAGCTCACGGACGACTAGCGGATACAATGAGCAGTTCTTC. The genes are TRBV18 and TRBJ2-1; TRBD2 aligns across 9 bases. The CDR3 totals 15 residues. Germline CDR1 KGHSH, CDR2 LQKENI. V trimming: 4 bases; J trimming: 4 bases; junction bases outside the gene matches: 5.

The chain recombines TRBV5-4 with TRBJ1-1; possible D gene TRBD1, 5 bases. Between the trimmed V and J ends, which lost 0 bases and 4 bases, there was a span of 7 bases. Looked up from germline, CDR1 is SGHNT and CDR2 is YYREEE (reference sequence). The length of the CDR3 is 13 residues. The CDR3 DNA is TGTGCCAGCAGCTTGGGGGGGGGCACTGAAGCTTTCTTT. Protein: CASSLGGGTEAFF. Full variable domain (outside the CDR3, taken from reference TRBV5-4 and TRBJ1-1): ETGVTQSPTHLIKTRGQQVTLRCSSQSGHNTVSWYQQALGQGPQFIFQYYREEENGRGNFPPRFSGLQFPNYSSELNVNALELDDSALYLCASSLGGGTEAFFGQGTRLTVV.

This chain joins TRBV28 and TRBJ1-1; tentatively, D is TRBD1 (5 bases). The CDR3 has 13 residues. With 4 bases removed from V and 3 bases from J, the gap between germline ends came to 9 bases. CDR1 is MDHEN, CDR2 SYDVKM, per germline. As DNA, the CDR3 is TGTGCCAGCAGTTGGGGAGGGGACACTGAAGCTTTCTTT. Amino acid sequence: CASSWGGDTEAFF.

The rearrangement uses TRBV29-1 and TRBJ2-1; D perhaps matches TRBD1 (6 bases). This CDR3 region has 17 residues. Trimming pared 0 bases from V and 10 bases from J, leaving 25 bases between. Germline CDR1 SQVTM, CDR2 ANQGSEA. The CDR3 DNA sequence: TGCAGCGTTGAAGATCCATTTAACAGGGATCTAGATAAGGAGCAGTTCTTC. Translation gives CSVEDPFNRDLDKEQFF.